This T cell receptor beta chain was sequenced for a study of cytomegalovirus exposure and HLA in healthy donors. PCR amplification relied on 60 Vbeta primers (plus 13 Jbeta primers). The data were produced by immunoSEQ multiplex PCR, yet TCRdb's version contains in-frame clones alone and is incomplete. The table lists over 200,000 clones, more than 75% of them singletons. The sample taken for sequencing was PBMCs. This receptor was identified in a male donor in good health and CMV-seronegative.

CDR3 nucleotides: TGCGCCAGCAGCAGGGAGGCCGGGGAGCTGTTTTTT. Its translation: CASSREAGELFF. The chain uses TRBV10-1 and TRBJ2-2; D may be TRBD2 (6 bases). The CDR3 extends over 12 amino acids. The V and J ends lost 6 bases and 6 bases respectively, with 8 bases between them. Germline-derived CDR1 and CDR2 are WNHNN and SYGVQD (reference sequence).